This T cell receptor (beta chain) was captured by sequencing in a study of post-analysis software for immune sequencing data. Study results and limitations: Roughly five TRBV segments appeared more often in patients than in controls, and TRBV5-6, TRBV5-1 and TRBV20-1 were among these.

Unique-molecular-identifier-tagged TCR beta cDNA libraries were used. Each CDR3 protein is one row after TCRdb ran MiXCR on the PCR reads. The sample lists 650,000 to 850,000 distinct CDR3 sequences; approximately 57% were seen once. CDR1 and CDR2 (germline): MNHEY, SVGAGI. CDR3 size: 17 residues. Germline trimming cut 3 bases from V and 5 bases from J; bases unmatched to any gene: 10. This clonotype was counted only a few times. Its target is unknown. The sequenced sample was blood. This TCR was sampled from a girl under 18 with multiple sclerosis. This chain joins TRBV6-5 and TRBJ2-1; TRBD2 matches 10 bases. DNA of the CDR3: TGTGCCAGCAGTTATTTGCCGGGACTAGCGAGACACAATGAGCAGTTCTTC. The encoded protein is CASSYLPGLARHNEQFF.